This TCR beta chain was documented in a study of blood T cell repertoires in COVID-19. Across the whole study: Whether acute or convalescent, the COVID-19 samples came from the United States, Italy and Spain.

The table came from immunoSEQ multiplex PCR; TCRdb's copy has only in-frame clones and leaves some out. The data contain 200,000 to 250,000 clones, roughly 80% of them singletons. Adults between about 18 and 89 years of age took part from 24 US areas. Before they entered the study, exposed participants had met a COVID-19 case within 2 weeks. The CDR3 runs 13 residues. V was cut by 3 bases and J by 7 bases, with 12 bases left in between. Germline CDR1 is SGHVS and CDR2 is FQNEAQ. The chain recombines TRBV7-8 with TRBJ1-2, with D tentatively TRBD1 (5 bases). The sequence was collected from a woman between 40 and 50 years old who had been exposed to COVID-19. Sequencing was performed on PBMCs or T cells enriched from blood (not recorded which). The CDR3 DNA reads as TGTGCCAGCAGCTTGGGGCGTAGCCGTGGCTACACCTTC. This codes for CASSLGRSRGYTF.